The clone carrying this T cell receptor beta chain was counted many times. Germline V gene sequence: CDR1 MNHEY, CDR2 SVGEGT. Unmatched junction bases numbered 16, after V lost 5 bases and J lost 6 bases. There are 17 residues in the CDR3. The sample originates from a study of identical twins. TCRdb re-called the 5' RACE reads with MiXCR, one entry per CDR3 protein. The profile shows about 240,000 distinct CDR3 sequences, about an eighth of them singletons. This same sample was also part of a study on yellow fever vaccine responses in identical twins.

The source of this sequence is a woman aged 18-35 years in good health. Input material: memory (CD45RO+) T cells sorted from blood. This sequence joins TRBV6-2 or TRBV6-3 and TRBJ2-5; 9 bases map to TRBD2. The DNA of the CDR3 is TGTGCCAGCAGTAAACAGACTAGCGGAGTCGCGGGGAAGACCCAGTACTTC. It yields the protein CASSKQTSGVAGKTQYF.